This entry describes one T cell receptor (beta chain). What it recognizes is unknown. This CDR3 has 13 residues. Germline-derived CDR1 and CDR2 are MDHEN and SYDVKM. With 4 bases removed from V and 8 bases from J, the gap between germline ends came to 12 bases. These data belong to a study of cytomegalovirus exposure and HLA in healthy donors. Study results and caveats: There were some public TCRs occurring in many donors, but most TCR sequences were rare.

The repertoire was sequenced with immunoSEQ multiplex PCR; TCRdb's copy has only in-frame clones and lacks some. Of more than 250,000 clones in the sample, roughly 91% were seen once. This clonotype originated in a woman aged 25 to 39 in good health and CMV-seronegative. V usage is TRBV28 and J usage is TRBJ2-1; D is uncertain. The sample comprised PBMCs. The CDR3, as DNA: TGTGCCAGCAGTTCCCAGATAGGCGATGAGCAGTTCTTC. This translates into CASSSQIGDEQFF.